The table lists the clone carrying this TCR beta chain with a few counts. Its antigen is not known. The data are from a study of T cell repertoires in cytomegalovirus infection. Background on the study: In public TCR beta signatures, there were indications of both CMV infection and matching HLA type. Study-wide results and limits: CMV-specific HLA-C-restricted TCR beta clonotypes dominated the ex vivo response.

TCRdb passed the reads through MiXCR, listing each CDR3 protein once. The sample gives 150,000 or so distinct CDR3 sequences, 30% to 40% of which show up once; around 50% is in the top ten. The CDR3 extends over 15 amino acids. The ends were cut back, 1 base at V and 6 bases at J, with 15 bases in the middle. The germline V gene has CDR1 KGHDR and CDR2 SFDVKD. This sequence joins TRBV24-1 and TRBJ2-7; no definite D call. Sequencing used CD8+ T cells from cultured PBMCs, obtained from culture after CMV antigen stimulation. This TCR was sampled from a human donor in good health (CMV status not recorded). Some clones in this sample may be carry-over from other donors' samples. CDR3 in DNA: TGTGCCACCAGTGATTTTGGTAGCAGTCGCGGCGAGCAGTACTTC. As protein: CATSDFGSSRGEQYF.